This T cell receptor (beta chain) was captured in a study of identical twins. CDR1 SGHRS and CDR2 YFSETQ come from the germline V gene. The CDR3 contains 14 residues. V was pared by 3 bases and J by 2 bases, with 5 bases of the junction left unmatched. MiXCR was run by TCRdb on the 5' RACE reads, yielding one entry per CDR3 protein. The sample carries about 700,000 distinct CDR3 sequences, less than 10% recorded once. The table lists this clonotype with many counts. These data were likewise used in another study, on yellow fever vaccine responses in identical twins.

The clonotype was recovered from a woman aged 18-29 years in good health. This chain connects TRBV5-1 to TRBJ2-7, with 7 bases that match TRBD2. Sequenced material: PBMCs. CDR3 DNA: TGCGCCAGCAGCTGGAGCGGGGTACCCTACGAGCAGTACTTC. It translates to CASSWSGVPYEQYF.